The rows below give T cell receptor beta chains drawn from one sample of a study of blood T cells in healthy people across ages. TCRdb used MiXCR to reprocess the 5' RACE reads, holding one entry per CDR3 protein. The top ten hold roughly 14% of the sample, which has about a million distinct CDR3 sequences, 35% to 45% seen once. Material: blood. These TCRs come from a man aged 18-30 years in good health. Each CDR3 is given with its conserved first and last residue. Fields, in order: D gene, J gene, CDR3 length, clone size, V gene, CDR3 DNA, CDR3 protein. A D gene is named only where the DNA matches it firmly. Clone size is not always given. Where it is, it says once, few, many or a class for expanded clones.

d_gene: -; j_gene: TRBJ1-1; len: 10; abundance: -; v_gene: TRBV28; CDR3nt: TGTGCCACCGGGGCCCTGGGGGCTTTCTTT; CDR3aa: CATGALGAFF
d_gene: TRBD1; j_gene: TRBJ2-1; len: 14; abundance: few; v_gene: TRBV20-1; CDR3nt: TGCAGTGCTAAGATAGGGGGCAAGAGGAATGAGCAGTTCTTC; CDR3aa: CSAKIGGKRNEQFF
d_gene: -; j_gene: TRBJ1-2; len: 16; abundance: -; v_gene: TRBV6-5; CDR3nt: TGTGCCAGCAGTTACTTTAAACTACAGGGCCCGGGGGGCTACACCTTC; CDR3aa: CASSYFKLQGPGGYTF
d_gene: TRBD1; j_gene: TRBJ1-4; len: 11; abundance: few; v_gene: TRBV2; CDR3nt: TGTGGGGGACAGGCCAATGAAAAACTGTTTTTT; CDR3aa: CGGQANEKLFF
d_gene: -; j_gene: TRBJ2-3; len: 15; abundance: -; v_gene: TRBV4-1; CDR3nt: TGCGCCAGCAGCCAAGAGCAGTGGCGGGGCAATACGCAGTATTTT; CDR3aa: CASSQEQWRGNTQYF
d_gene: -; j_gene: TRBJ1-1; len: 15; abundance: -; v_gene: TRBV6-6; CDR3nt: TGTGCCAGCAGTTATCCGGGTTCGGGGTCCCCCCAAGCTTTCTTT; CDR3aa: CASSYPGSGSPQAFF
d_gene: -; j_gene: TRBJ2-3; len: 14; abundance: -; v_gene: TRBV20-1; CDR3nt: TGCAGTGCTAGACTTCGCGGGAGCACAGATACGCAGTATTTT; CDR3aa: CSARLRGSTDTQYF
d_gene: -; j_gene: TRBJ1-5; len: 13; abundance: few; v_gene: TRBV20-1; CDR3nt: TGCAGTGCTAGACCCGCGCTTGACCAGCCCCAGCATTTT; CDR3aa: CSARPALDQPQHF
d_gene: -; j_gene: TRBJ2-5; len: 11; abundance: -; v_gene: TRBV2; CDR3nt: TGTGCCAGCAGTGACAGCAATGAGCAGTACTTC; CDR3aa: CASSDSNEQYF
d_gene: -; j_gene: TRBJ2-2; len: 15; abundance: -; v_gene: TRBV27; CDR3nt: TGTGCCAGCAGTTTATACCAGGACCCGACCGGGGAGCTGTTTTTT; CDR3aa: CASSLYQDPTGELFF
d_gene: TRBD1; j_gene: TRBJ2-1; len: 15; abundance: -; v_gene: TRBV27; CDR3nt: TGTGCCAGCAGCTATGGGACAGGGGTAGGCAATGAGCAGTTCTTC; CDR3aa: CASSYGTGVGNEQFF